The 29 T cell receptor beta chains below come from one sample, sequenced in a study of identical twins. Using its own MiXCR run on the 5' RACE reads, TCRdb lists one record per CDR3 protein. The sample has some 660,000 distinct CDR3 sequences; 8.6% are singletons. These sequences were also reported in another study, on yellow fever vaccine responses in identical twins.

Sample: PBMCs. The origin of the receptors is a woman under 30 in good health.

This clonotype has just a few counts. The rearrangement uses TRBV9 and TRBJ2-1; D is ambiguous. This CDR3 spans 14 amino acids. Germline CDR1 reads SGDLS; CDR2 reads YYNGEE. The V gene lost 4 bases and the J gene lost 10 bases, with 18 bases spanning the gap. CDR3 protein: CASSPMTSSLEQFF. CDR3 sequence (DNA): TGTGCCAGCAGCCCGATGACCTCCTCCTTAGAGCAGTTCTTC. Variable domain in full (rest from reference TRBV9 and TRBJ2-1): DSGVTQTPKHLITATGQRVTLRCSPRSGDLSVYWYQQSLDQGLQFLIQYYNGEERAKGNILERFSAQQFPDLHSELNLSSLELGDSALYFCASSPMTSSLEQFFGPGTRLTVL.

This rearrangement joins TRBV7-8 to TRBJ2-7; D may be TRBD1 (6 bases). Germline CDR1 is SGHVS and CDR2 is FQNEAQ. This CDR3 spans 18 amino acids. V lost 4 bases and J 3 bases, leaving 25 bases between the germline ends. CDR3 amino acids: CASSSLTPATEGGYEQYF. CDR3 DNA sequence: TGTGCCAGCAGCTCCCTTACTCCCGCCACTGAAGGGGGCTACGAGCAGTACTTC.

This clonotype was seen only a few times. This chain links TRBV15 with TRBJ1-2, with 11 bases aligning to TRBD1. Germline trimming cut 3 bases from V and 7 bases from J; bases unmatched to any gene: 4. The CDR3 is 14 residues long. CDR1 and CDR2 from the germline V gene are LNHNV and YYDKDF (reference sequence). The CDR3 is CATSSGQGALGYTF. The CDR3, as DNA: TGTGCCACCAGCAGTGGACAGGGGGCGCTTGGCTACACCTTC.

This clonotype was detected only a few times. The chain links TRBV24-1 to TRBJ2-1; D could derive from TRBD1 or TRBD2 (5 bases each). CDR1 and CDR2 (germline): KGHDR, SFDVKD. Between the trimmed V and J ends, which lost 2 bases and 2 bases, there was a span of 12 bases. The CDR3 is 16 amino acids. The CDR3 DNA reads TGTGCCACCAGTGATTGGAAGACGGGGCCCTACAATGAGCAGTTCTTC. Its translation is CATSDWKTGPYNEQFF.

This clonotype has ten or more counts. The chain links TRBV6-5 to TRBJ2-3; TRBD1 matches 12 bases. The J segment lost 4 bases and the V segment lost 0 bases, leaving 5 bases of the junction unmatched. Germline lookup yields CDR1 MNHEY and CDR2 SVGAGI. The CDR3 totals 17 residues. The CDR3 nucleotides read TGTGCCAGCAGTTACTCGGGGACAGGGGGCGGCTCAGATACGCAGTATTTT. Translation: CASSYSGTGGGSDTQYF.

The V call is TRBV7-2, the J call TRBJ1-6; D is uncertain. CDR1 and CDR2 (germline): SGHTA, FQGNSA. This CDR3 is built from 15 residues. The V gene lost 6 bases and the J gene lost 5 bases, with 14 bases spanning the gap. The CDR3: CASSSGGINNSPLHF. As DNA, the CDR3 is TGTGCCAGCAGTTCCGGTGGCATCAATAATTCACCCCTCCACTTT.

This clonotype was counted only a few times. DNA of the CDR3: TGTGCCAGCAGCCAAAGACCCAGACAGTATGGCTACACCTTC. This gives the protein CASSQRPRQYGYTF. The V gene is TRBV3-1, the J gene TRBJ1-2, with TRBD1 as a possible D gene (5 bases). V gave up 2 bases and J gave up 5 bases, with 12 bases separating them. The CDR3 is 14 amino acids. Per germline, CDR1 LGHDT and CDR2 YNNKEL (reference sequence).

The CDR3 loop is CASSTGQNYGYTF. The CDR3 DNA sequence: TGCGCCAGCAGCACGGGACAGAACTATGGCTACACCTTC. V usage is TRBV5-1 and J usage is TRBJ1-2; 7 nucleotides line up with TRBD1. V was clipped by 4 bases and J by 2 bases; unmatched bases: 2. Germline V gene sequence: CDR1 SGHRS, CDR2 YFSETQ. The CDR3 length is 13 residues.

The chain's CDR3 is CASSMMDRVTYNEQFF. As DNA, the CDR3 is TGTGCCAGCAGCATGATGGACAGGGTCACCTACAATGAGCAGTTCTTC. The chain is built from TRBV7-8 and TRBJ2-1, with 8 bases aligning to TRBD1. Germline V gene sequence: CDR1 SGHVS, CDR2 FQNEAQ. The CDR3 extends over 16 amino acids. The junction had 8 bases not matched to a gene; V was cut back by 5 bases and J by 2 bases.

This rearrangement joins TRBV4-3 to TRBJ2-1, with 12 bases aligning to TRBD2. Germline V lookup: CDR1 LGHNA, CDR2 YSLEER. The CDR3 loop spans 15 amino acids. After removal of 4 bases from V and 7 bases from J, the junction contained 5 bases not matched to a gene. The CDR3 spells CASSLGTSGLNEQFF. CDR3 nucleotides: TGCGCCAGCAGCCTAGGGACTAGCGGGTTGAATGAGCAGTTCTTC.

The rearrangement joins TRBV20-1 to TRBJ1-1; 7 nucleotides line up with TRBD1. The CDR3 spans 13 residues. Germline V gene data show CDR1 as DFQATT and CDR2 as SNEGSKA (reference sequence). V lost 6 bases and J lost 7; bases outside the gene matches: 11. The CDR3: CSARRRGRLEAFF. CDR3 sequence (DNA): TGCAGTGCCAGGAGGAGGGGGCGCCTTGAAGCTTTCTTT.

This clonotype was found many times. The rearrangement joins TRBV12-3 or TRBV12-4 to TRBJ2-5; tentatively, D is TRBD2 (5 bases). With 5 bases removed from V and 1 base from J, the gap between germline ends came to 11 bases. The CDR3 runs to 14 residues. In DNA, the CDR3 is TGTGCCAGCAGTCCCTCCAGCGGCCAAGAGACCCAGTACTTC. This codes for CASSPSSGQETQYF.

The V call is TRBV27, the J call TRBJ1-2; 10 nucleotides line up with TRBD1. Germline V gene lookup returns CDR1 MNHEY and CDR2 SMNVEV (reference sequence). The V gene end was trimmed by 4 bases and the J gene end by 8 bases; junction bases not matched to a gene: 4. This CDR3 comprises 13 residues. DNA of the CDR3: TGTGCCAGCAGTTATGGGACAGGGGAGGGCTACACCTTC. Its protein product is CASSYGTGEGYTF.

This clonotype was seen at least ten times. The chain joins TRBV20-1 to TRBJ2-2; 14 bases align to TRBD2. CDR1 is DFQATT, CDR2 SNEGSKA, per germline (reference sequence). Germline trimming cut 5 bases from V and 4 bases from J; bases unmatched to any gene: 6. The CDR3 covers 16 residues. Here the CDR3 DNA reads TGCAGTGCTGGGGGACTAGCGGGGGTCATCACCGGGGAGCTGTTTTTT. This encodes CSAGGLAGVITGELFF.

The sample holds one count of this clonotype. The V gene is TRBV20-1, the J gene TRBJ2-7; D is possibly TRBD1 (7 bases). V was shortened by 4 bases and J by 4 bases, with 14 bases between the two germline ends. CDR3 size: 13 residues. CDR1 and CDR2 from the germline V gene are DFQATT and SNEGSKA (reference sequence). The CDR3 here is CSATPAGGYEQYF. In DNA, the CDR3 is TGCAGTGCTACCCCCGCAGGGGGGTACGAGCAGTACTTC.

This chain links TRBV5-1 with TRBJ1-6; D gene uncertain. Trimming cost V 0 bases and J 7 bases, with 11 bases left between them. The CDR3 is 15 amino acids. CDR1 is SGHRS, CDR2 YFSETQ, per germline. CDR3 bases: TGCGCCAGCAGCTTGGGTGAGGGCCCGAATTCACCCCTCCACTTT. Its protein is CASSLGEGPNSPLHF. Using reference TRBV5-1 and TRBJ1-6 for the parts outside the CDR3, the full variable domain is KAGVTQTPRYLIKTRGQQVTLSCSPISGHRSVSWYQQTPGQGLQFLFEYFSETQRNKGNFPGRFSGRQFSNSRSEMNVSTLELGDSALYLCASSLGEGPNSPLHFGNGTRLTVT.

The rearrangement uses TRBV6-4 and TRBJ2-6; D is unresolved. Deletions cut 5 bases from V and 0 bases from J, with 8 bases between. Germline CDR1 MRHNA, CDR2 SNTAGT. The CDR3 runs to 15 residues. CDR3 in amino acids: CASSNNTSGANVLTF. The CDR3 DNA follows: TGTGCCAGCAGTAACAATACCTCTGGGGCCAACGTCCTGACTTTC.

The table lists this clonotype with many counts. The rearrangement joins TRBV5-1 to TRBJ1-4, with TRBD1 as a possible D gene (5 bases). Trimming stripped 5 bases from V and 0 bases from J, with 11 bases between. The length of the CDR3 is 15 residues. CDR1 is SGHRS, CDR2 YFSETQ, per germline. CDR3 nucleotide sequence: TGCGCCAGCAGGGCTAGGGGAACAACTAATGAAAAACTGTTTTTT. This encodes CASRARGTTNEKLFF.

The chain uses TRBV10-3 and TRBJ2-3, with 13 nucleotides matching TRBD2. Trimming at V came to 3 bases and at J to 11 bases, leaving 11 bases not matched to a gene. CDR3 size: 16 residues. Germline V gene sequence: CDR1 ENHRY, CDR2 SYGVKD. The CDR3 loop is CAISETGLAGLPMQYF. DNA for the CDR3: TGTGCCATCAGTGAAACGGGACTAGCGGGGCTCCCCATGCAGTATTTT.

This rearrangement joins TRBV10-3 to TRBJ2-3, with TRBD1 matching over 9 bases. CDR1 ENHRY and CDR2 SYGVKD come from the germline V gene. Losses at the gene ends were 5 bases for V and 6 bases for J; bases not matched to a gene: 6. CDR3 size: 14 residues. The CDR3, as DNA: TGTGCCATCAGTCGCGGGACAGGGTTGGATACGCAGTATTTT. This sequence encodes CAISRGTGLDTQYF.

This clonotype has a handful of counts. V usage is TRBV2 and J usage is TRBJ1-5; D is ambiguous. The germline gives CDR1 SNHLY, CDR2 FYNNEI. This CDR3 is 15 amino acids long. V was pared by 6 bases and J by 1 base, with 13 bases between. The CDR3 protein is CASRPTLYSNQPQHF. For the CDR3, the DNA is TGTGCCAGCAGGCCGACCCTCTACAGCAATCAGCCCCAGCATTTT.

This sequence joins TRBV6-1 and TRBJ2-3; TRBD1 agrees at 7 bases. Germline CDR1 is MNHNS and CDR2 is SASEGT. Trimming removed 7 bases from V and 6 bases from J; junction bases left unmatched: 7. The CDR3 totals 13 residues. This chain's CDR3 is CASTRDSGDTQYF. The CDR3, as DNA: TGTGCCAGCACCAGGGACAGCGGTGATACGCAGTATTTT.

The genes are TRBV2 and TRBJ2-3; 10 nucleotides line up with TRBD2. CDR1 is SNHLY, CDR2 FYNNEI, per germline. V lost 4 bases, J lost 3 bases, and 4 bases stayed unmatched. The CDR3 covers 15 residues. DNA of the CDR3: TGTGCCAGCAGTGGGGGTAGCGGGAGGACAGATACGCAGTATTTT. Protein sequence: CASSGGSGRTDTQYF.

This clonotype has ten or more counts. The chain joins TRBV9 to TRBJ2-3, with TRBD2 identical over 12 bases. The CDR3 runs to 16 residues. The V segment lost 3 bases and the J segment 4 bases; nucleotides outside the gene matches: 6. Germline assignment: CDR1 SGDLS and CDR2 YYNGEE. CDR3 nucleotide sequence: TGTGCCAGCAGCGGGGACAGACTAGCGGGAGCAGATACGCAGTATTTT. Its translation is CASSGDRLAGADTQYF.

The chain recombines TRBV27 with TRBJ2-7; 9 nucleotides match TRBD1. Germline lookup yields CDR1 MNHEY and CDR2 SMNVEV (reference sequence). Trimming removed 0 bases from V and 5 bases from J; junction bases left unmatched: 2. The CDR3 covers 14 residues. The CDR3 reads CASSLSGTGNEQYF. The CDR3 region has the DNA TGTGCCAGCAGTTTATCAGGGACAGGGAACGAGCAGTACTTC.

This clonotype was seen ten or more times. The V gene is TRBV20-1, the J gene TRBJ2-1, with D perhaps TRBD2 (6 bases). Deletions cut 3 bases from V and 0 bases from J, with 21 bases between. The CDR3 length is 18 residues. Per germline, CDR1 DFQATT and CDR2 SNEGSKA (reference sequence). CDR3 protein: CSARVSQAGTGSYNEQFF. CDR3 DNA: TGCAGTGCTAGGGTTTCACAAGCTGGGACTGGCTCCTACAATGAGCAGTTCTTC.

V usage is TRBV5-1 and J usage is TRBJ2-1, with 14 bases fitting TRBD2. Germline V CDR1 and CDR2: SGHRS, YFSETQ. The junction had 5 bases not matched to a gene; V was cut back by 3 bases and J by 3 bases. CDR3 length: 17 amino acids. CDR3 amino acids: CASSWGLAGEVYNEQFF. In DNA form, the CDR3 reads TGCGCCAGCAGCTGGGGACTAGCGGGAGAAGTCTACAATGAGCAGTTCTTC.

In its sample, this clonotype was seen a few times. J is TRBJ1-2 and V is TRBV10-3, with 7 positions matching TRBD1. Trimming removed 6 bases from V and 2 bases from J; junction bases left unmatched: 6. CDR1 and CDR2 (germline): ENHRY, SYGVKD. The CDR3 spans 14 residues. The CDR3 here is CAISGQVLNYGYTF. In DNA form, the CDR3 reads TGTGCCATCAGCGGACAGGTTTTAAACTATGGCTACACCTTC.

This chain connects TRBV6-2 or TRBV6-3 to TRBJ2-7; 8 nucleotides match TRBD2. The V gene's germline CDR1 is MNHEY and CDR2 SVGEGT. V lost 6 bases, J lost 5 bases, and 15 bases stayed unmatched. This CDR3 has 16 residues. CDR3 nucleotide sequence: TGTGCCAGCAGGATAAGCGGGAGCGCCTTCGGAGACGAGCAGTACTTC. Encoded protein: CASRISGSAFGDEQYF.